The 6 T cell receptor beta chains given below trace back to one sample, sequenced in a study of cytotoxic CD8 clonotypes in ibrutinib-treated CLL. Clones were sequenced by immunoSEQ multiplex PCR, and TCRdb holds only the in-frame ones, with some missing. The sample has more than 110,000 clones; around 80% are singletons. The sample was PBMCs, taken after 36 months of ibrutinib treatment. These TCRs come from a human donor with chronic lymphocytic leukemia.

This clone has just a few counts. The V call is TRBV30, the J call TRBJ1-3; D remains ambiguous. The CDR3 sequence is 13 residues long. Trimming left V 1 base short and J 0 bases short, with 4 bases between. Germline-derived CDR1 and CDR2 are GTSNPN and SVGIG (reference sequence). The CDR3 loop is CAWSGSSGNTIYF. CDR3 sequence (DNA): TGTGCCTGGAGTGGTAGCTCTGGAAACACCATATATTTT. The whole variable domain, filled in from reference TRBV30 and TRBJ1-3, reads SQTIHQWPATLVQPVGSPLSLECTVEGTSNPNLYWYRQAAGRGLQLLFYSVGIGQISSEVPQNLSASRPQDRQFILSSKKLLLSDSGFYLCAWSGSSGNTIYFGEGSWLTVV.

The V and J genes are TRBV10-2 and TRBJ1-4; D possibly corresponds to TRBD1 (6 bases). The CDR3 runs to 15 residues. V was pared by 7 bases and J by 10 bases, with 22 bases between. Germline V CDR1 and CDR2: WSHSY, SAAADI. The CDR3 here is CASTMTAGGGRKLFF. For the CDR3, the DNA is TGCGCCAGCACCATGACGGCTGGCGGGGGGCGAAAACTGTTTTTT.

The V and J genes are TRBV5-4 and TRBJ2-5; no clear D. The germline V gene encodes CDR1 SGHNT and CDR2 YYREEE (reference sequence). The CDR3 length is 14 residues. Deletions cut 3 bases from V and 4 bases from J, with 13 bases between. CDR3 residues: CASSSIDLGETQYF. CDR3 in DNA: TGTGCCAGCAGCTCGATAGACCTAGGAGAGACCCAGTACTTC.

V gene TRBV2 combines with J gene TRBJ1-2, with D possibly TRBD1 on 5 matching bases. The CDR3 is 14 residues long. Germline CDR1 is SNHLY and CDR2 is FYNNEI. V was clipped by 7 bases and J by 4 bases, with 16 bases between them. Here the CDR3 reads CASTSQGDAYGYTF. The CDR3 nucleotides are TGTGCCAGCACCTCACAAGGGGACGCCTATGGCTACACCTTC.

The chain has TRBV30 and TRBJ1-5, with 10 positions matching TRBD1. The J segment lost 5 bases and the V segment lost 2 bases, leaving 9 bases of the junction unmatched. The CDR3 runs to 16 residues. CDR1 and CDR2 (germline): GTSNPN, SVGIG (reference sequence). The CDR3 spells CAWSLFGTGVDQPQHF. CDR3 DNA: TGTGCCTGGAGTCTATTTGGGACAGGGGTCGATCAGCCCCAGCATTTT. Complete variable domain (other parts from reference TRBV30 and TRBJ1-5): SQTIHQWPATLVQPVGSPLSLECTVEGTSNPNLYWYRQAAGRGLQLLFYSVGIGQISSEVPQNLSASRPQDRQFILSSKKLLLSDSGFYLCAWSLFGTGVDQPQHFGDGTRLSIL.

CDR3 loop: CASSPLFGNYGYTF. In DNA form, the CDR3 reads TGTGCCAGCTCACCACTCTTTGGGAACTATGGCTACACCTTC. V gene TRBV18 combines with J gene TRBJ1-2; D is ambiguous. Per the germline V gene, CDR1 is KGHSH and CDR2 is LQKENI. This CDR3 comprises 14 residues. Trimming removed 1 base at V and 2 bases at J, with 8 bases between.